The clone carrying this T cell receptor beta chain occurred many times. The antigen remains unidentified. This sample stems from a study of T cell repertoires in cytomegalovirus infection. Study summary: Public signatures in TCR beta pointed to CMV infection and matching HLA type.

TCRdb passed the reads through MiXCR, listing each CDR3 protein once. The sample includes around 770,000 distinct CDR3 sequences, 25% to 35% of them seen just once. With 7 bases clipped from V and 8 bases from J, the junction kept 5 bases outside the gene matches. The germline V gene has CDR1 MNHNY and CDR2 SVGAGI (reference sequence). The CDR3 totals 14 residues. This clonotype was sampled from a human donor in good health (CMV status not recorded). Some clones in this sample may be carry-over from other donors' samples. This chain links TRBV6-6 with TRBJ1-6; 10 bases are a match to TRBD1. The material was cultured CD8+ T cells from PBMCs, obtained from culture after CMV antigen stimulation. DNA of the CDR3: TGTGCCAGCAAAGCCGGGACAGGGGATTCACCCCTCCACTTT. Amino acid sequence: CASKAGTGDSPLHF.